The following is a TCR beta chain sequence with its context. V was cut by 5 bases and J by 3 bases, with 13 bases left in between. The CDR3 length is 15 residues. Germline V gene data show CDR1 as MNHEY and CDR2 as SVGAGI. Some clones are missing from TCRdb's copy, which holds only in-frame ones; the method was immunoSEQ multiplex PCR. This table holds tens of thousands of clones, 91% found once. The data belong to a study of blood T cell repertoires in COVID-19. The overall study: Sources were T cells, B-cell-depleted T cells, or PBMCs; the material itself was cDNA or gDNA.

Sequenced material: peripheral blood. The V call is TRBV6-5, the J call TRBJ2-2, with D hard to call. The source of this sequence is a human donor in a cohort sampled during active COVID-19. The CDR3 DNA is TGTGCCAGCAGTCCCGCGCTTCCGGACACCGGGGAGCTGTTTTTT. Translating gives CASSPALPDTGELFF.